This paragraph covers one T cell receptor beta chain sequence. This sample was included in a study of blood T cell repertoires in COVID-19. Turning to the study itself: Italy, Spain and the United States were the sources of the convalescent and acute COVID-19 samples. From T cells, B-cell-depleted T cells, or PBMCs came the material, which was cDNA or gDNA.

Original methodology: Amplification from reference gene primers served as the basis for estimated nucleated cell counts. Clones were read by immunoSEQ multiplex PCR, and TCRdb kept only the in-frame ones, dropping some. V and J calls and clone size are copied from that table; D and trimming were computed from the DNA. The sample includes some 91,000 clones, about nine tenths seen only once; the top ten take about 1.8%. The CDR3 is 14 residues long. V lost 2 bases and J 7 bases, leaving 12 bases between the germline ends. Germline V gives CDR1 LNHDA, CDR2 SQIVND (reference sequence). Sequences were obtained from peripheral blood. The TCR originated in a man in his sixties with acute or convalescent COVID-19. This chain connects TRBV19 to TRBJ1-5, with D perhaps TRBD1 (5 bases). The CDR3 sequence: CASSITGLGQPQHF. The CDR3 DNA sequence: TGTGCCAGTAGTATAACAGGCCTAGGGCAGCCCCAGCATTTT.